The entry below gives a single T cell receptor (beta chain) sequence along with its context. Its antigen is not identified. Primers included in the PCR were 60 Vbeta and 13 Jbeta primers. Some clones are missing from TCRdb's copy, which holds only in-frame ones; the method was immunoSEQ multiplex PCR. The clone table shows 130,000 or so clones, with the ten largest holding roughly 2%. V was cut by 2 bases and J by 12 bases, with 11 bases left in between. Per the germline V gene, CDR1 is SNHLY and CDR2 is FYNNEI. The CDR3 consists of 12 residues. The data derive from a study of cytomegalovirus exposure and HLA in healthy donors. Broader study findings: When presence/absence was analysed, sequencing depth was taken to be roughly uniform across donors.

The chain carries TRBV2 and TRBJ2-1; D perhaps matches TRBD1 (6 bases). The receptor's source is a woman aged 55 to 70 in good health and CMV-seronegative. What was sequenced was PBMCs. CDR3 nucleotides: TGTGCCAGCAGTGAATTTGGCAGGGGGCAGTTCTTC. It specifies CASSEFGRGQFF.